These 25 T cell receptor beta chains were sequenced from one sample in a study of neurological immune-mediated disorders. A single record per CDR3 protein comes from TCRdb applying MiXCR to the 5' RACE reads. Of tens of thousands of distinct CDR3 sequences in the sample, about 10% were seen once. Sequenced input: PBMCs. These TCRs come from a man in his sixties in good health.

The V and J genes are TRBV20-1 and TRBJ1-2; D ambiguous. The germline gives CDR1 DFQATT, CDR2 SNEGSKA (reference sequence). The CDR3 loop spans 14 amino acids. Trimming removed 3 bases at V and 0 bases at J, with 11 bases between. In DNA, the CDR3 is TGCAGTGCTAGTGACCGTCCGGCTAACTATGGCTACACCTTC. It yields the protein CSASDRPANYGYTF.

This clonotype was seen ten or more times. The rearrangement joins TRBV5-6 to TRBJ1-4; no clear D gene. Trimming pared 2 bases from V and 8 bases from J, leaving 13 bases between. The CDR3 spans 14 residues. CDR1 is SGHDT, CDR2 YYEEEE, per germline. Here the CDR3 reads CASSFKSVREKLFF. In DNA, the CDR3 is TGTGCCAGCAGCTTCAAGTCAGTTAGGGAAAAACTGTTTTTT.

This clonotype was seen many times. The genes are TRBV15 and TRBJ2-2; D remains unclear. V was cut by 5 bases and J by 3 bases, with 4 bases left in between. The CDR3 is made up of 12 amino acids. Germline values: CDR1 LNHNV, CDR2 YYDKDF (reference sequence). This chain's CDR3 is CATSPHTGELFF. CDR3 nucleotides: TGTGCCACCAGCCCTCACACCGGGGAGCTGTTTTTT.

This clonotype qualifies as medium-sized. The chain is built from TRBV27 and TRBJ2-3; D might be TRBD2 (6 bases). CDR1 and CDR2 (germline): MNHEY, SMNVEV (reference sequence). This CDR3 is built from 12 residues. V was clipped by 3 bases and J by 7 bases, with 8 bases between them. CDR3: CASSLGGNTQYF. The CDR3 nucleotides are TGTGCCAGCAGTTTGGGGGGAAATACGCAGTATTTT.

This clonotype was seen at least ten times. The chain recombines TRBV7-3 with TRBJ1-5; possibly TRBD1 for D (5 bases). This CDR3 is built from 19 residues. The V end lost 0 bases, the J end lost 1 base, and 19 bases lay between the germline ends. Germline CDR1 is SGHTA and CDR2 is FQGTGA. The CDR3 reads CASSLTGDQAQESNQPQHF. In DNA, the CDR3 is TGTGCCAGCAGCTTAACGGGGGACCAGGCCCAAGAGAGCAATCAGCCCCAGCATTTT.

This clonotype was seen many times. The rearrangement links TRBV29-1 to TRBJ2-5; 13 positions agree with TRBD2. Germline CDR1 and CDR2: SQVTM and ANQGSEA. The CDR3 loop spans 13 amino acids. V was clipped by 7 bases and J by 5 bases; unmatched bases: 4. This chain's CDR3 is CSAGGLAGETQYF. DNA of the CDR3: TGCAGCGCCGGGGGACTAGCGGGGGAGACCCAGTACTTC.

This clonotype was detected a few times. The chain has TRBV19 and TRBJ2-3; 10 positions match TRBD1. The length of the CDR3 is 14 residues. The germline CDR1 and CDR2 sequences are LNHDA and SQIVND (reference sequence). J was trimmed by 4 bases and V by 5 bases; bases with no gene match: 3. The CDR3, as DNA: TGTGCCAGTAGTTCCGGGACAGGGGCAGATACGCAGTATTTT. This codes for CASSSGTGADTQYF.

The CDR3 coding sequence is TGTGCCAGTAGTATTCTGTCAGGGGCGCGGGGTCAGCCCCAGCATTTT. Its translation: CASSILSGARGQPQHF. The gene calls are TRBV19 and TRBJ1-5; TRBD1 might be the D (6 bases). CDR1 is LNHDA and CDR2 is SQIVND in the germline V gene (reference sequence). The length of the CDR3 is 16 residues. V shed 3 bases and J shed 6 bases, with 18 bases lying between them.

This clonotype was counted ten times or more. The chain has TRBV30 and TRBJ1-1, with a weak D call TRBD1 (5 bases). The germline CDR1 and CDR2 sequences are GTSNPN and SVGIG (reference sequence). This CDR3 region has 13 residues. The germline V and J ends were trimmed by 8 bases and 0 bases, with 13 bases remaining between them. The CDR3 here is CAGHQGVNTEAFF. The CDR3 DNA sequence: TGTGCCGGCCACCAGGGAGTGAACACTGAAGCTTTCTTT.

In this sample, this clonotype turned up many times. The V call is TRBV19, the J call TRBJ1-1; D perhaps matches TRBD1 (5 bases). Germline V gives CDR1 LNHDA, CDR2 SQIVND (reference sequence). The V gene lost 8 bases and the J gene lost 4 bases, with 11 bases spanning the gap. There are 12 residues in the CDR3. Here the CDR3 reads CASLQGLTEAFF. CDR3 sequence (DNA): TGTGCCAGTCTCCAGGGTCTCACTGAAGCTTTCTTT.

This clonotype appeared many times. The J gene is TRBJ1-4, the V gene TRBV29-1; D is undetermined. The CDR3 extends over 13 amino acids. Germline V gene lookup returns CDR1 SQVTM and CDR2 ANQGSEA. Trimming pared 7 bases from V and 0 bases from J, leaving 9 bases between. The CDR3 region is CSASQATNEKLFF. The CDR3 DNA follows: TGCAGCGCAAGTCAAGCAACTAATGAAAAACTGTTTTTT.

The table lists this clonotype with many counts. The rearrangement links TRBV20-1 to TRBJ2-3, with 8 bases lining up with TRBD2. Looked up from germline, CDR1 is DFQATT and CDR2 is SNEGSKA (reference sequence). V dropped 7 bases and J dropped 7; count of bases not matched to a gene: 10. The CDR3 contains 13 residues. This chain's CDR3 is CSVDTRTSNTQYF. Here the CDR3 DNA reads TGCAGTGTTGATACGAGGACTAGCAATACGCAGTATTTT.

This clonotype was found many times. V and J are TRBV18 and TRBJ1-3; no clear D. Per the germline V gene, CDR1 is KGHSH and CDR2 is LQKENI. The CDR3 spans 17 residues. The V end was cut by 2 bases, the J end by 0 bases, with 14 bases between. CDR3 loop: CASSPSFSGGSGNTIYF. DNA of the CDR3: TGTGCCAGCTCACCAAGCTTCTCGGGCGGCTCTGGAAACACCATATATTTT.

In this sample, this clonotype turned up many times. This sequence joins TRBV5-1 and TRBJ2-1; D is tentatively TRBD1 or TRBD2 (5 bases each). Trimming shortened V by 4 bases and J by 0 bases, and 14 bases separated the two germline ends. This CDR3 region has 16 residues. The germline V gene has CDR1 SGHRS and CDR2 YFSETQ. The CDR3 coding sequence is TGCGCCAGCAGCCTAGGGGACCGGAGCTCCTACAATGAGCAGTTCTTC. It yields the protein CASSLGDRSSYNEQFF.

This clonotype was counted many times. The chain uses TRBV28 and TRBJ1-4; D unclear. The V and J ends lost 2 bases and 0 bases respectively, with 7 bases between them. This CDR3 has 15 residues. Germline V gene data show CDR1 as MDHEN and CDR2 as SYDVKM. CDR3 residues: CASSLLTATNEKLFF. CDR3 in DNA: TGTGCCAGCAGTTTACTGACTGCAACTAATGAAAAACTGTTTTTT. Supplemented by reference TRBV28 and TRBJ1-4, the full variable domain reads DVKVTQSSRYLVKRTGEKVFLECVQDMDHENMFWYRQDPGLGLRLIYFSYDVKMKEKGDIPEGYSVSREKKERFSLILESASTNQTSMYLCASSLLTATNEKLFFGSGTQLSVL.

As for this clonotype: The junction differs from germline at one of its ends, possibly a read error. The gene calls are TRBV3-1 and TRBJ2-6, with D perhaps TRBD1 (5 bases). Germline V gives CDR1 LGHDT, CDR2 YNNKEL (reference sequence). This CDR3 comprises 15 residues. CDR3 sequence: CASRSETAGSNVPTF. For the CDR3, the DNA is TGTGCCAGCAGATCTGAGACAGCTGGGTCCAACGTCCCGACTTTC.

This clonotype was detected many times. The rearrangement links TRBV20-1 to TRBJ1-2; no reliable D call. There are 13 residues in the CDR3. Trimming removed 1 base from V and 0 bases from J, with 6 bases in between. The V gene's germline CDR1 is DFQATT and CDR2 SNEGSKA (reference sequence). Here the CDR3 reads CSARAQTNYGYTF. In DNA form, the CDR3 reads TGCAGTGCTAGAGCACAGACTAACTATGGCTACACCTTC.

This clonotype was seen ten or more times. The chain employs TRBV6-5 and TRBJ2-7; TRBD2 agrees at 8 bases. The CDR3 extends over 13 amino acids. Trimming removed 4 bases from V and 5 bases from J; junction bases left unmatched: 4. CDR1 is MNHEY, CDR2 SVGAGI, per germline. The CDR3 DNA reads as TGTGCCAGCAGTTTGGGACTAGGGAACGAGCAGTACTTC. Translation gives CASSLGLGNEQYF.

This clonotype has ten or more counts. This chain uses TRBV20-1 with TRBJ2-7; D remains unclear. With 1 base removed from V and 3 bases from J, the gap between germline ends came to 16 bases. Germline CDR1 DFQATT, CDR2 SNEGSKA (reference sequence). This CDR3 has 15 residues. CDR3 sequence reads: CSARGLQLPVYEQYF. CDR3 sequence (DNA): TGCAGTGCTAGAGGTCTCCAGTTACCGGTCTACGAGCAGTACTTC.

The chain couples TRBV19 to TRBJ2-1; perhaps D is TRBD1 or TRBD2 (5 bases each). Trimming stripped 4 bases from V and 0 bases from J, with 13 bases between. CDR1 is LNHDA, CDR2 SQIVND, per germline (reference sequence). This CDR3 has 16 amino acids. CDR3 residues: CASSTPGRSSYNEQFF. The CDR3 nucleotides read TGTGCCAGTAGTACCCCGGGGCGGAGCTCCTACAATGAGCAGTTCTTC.

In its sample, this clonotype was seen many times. DNA of the CDR3: TGCGCCAGCAGCTTGGCCGACAGCGTCTATGGCTACACCTTC. It specifies CASSLADSVYGYTF. The chain combines TRBV5-1 with TRBJ1-2; TRBD1 is a possible D gene (5 bases). The V gene's germline CDR1 is SGHRS and CDR2 YFSETQ. This CDR3 spans 14 amino acids. Trimming removed 0 bases at V and 4 bases at J, with 10 bases between.

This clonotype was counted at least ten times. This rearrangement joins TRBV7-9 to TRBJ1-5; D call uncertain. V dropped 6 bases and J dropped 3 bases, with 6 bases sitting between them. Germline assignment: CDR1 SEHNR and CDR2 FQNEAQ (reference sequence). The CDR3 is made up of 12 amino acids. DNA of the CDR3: TGTGCCAGCAGTACGGACAATCAGCCCCAGCATTTT. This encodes CASSTDNQPQHF.

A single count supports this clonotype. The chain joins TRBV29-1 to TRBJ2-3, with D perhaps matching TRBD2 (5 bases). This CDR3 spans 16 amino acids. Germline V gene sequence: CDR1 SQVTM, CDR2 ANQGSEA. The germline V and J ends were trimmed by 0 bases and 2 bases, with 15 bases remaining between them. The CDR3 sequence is CSVEEDWGHDTDTQYF. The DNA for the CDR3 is TGCAGCGTTGAAGAGGACTGGGGTCATGACACAGATACGCAGTATTTT.

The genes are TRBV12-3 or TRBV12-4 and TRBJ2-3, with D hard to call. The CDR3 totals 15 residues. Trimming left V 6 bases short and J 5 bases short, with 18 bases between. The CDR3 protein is CASRKKTPCIDTQYF. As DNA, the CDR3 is TGTGCCAGCAGGAAGAAGACCCCCTGCATAGATACGCAGTATTTT.

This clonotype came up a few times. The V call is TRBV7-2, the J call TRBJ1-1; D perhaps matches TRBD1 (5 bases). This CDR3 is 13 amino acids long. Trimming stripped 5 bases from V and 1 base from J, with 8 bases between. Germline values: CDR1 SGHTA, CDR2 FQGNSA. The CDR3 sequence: CASSTDRNTEAFF. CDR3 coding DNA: TGTGCCAGCAGCACCGACAGGAACACTGAAGCTTTCTTT.